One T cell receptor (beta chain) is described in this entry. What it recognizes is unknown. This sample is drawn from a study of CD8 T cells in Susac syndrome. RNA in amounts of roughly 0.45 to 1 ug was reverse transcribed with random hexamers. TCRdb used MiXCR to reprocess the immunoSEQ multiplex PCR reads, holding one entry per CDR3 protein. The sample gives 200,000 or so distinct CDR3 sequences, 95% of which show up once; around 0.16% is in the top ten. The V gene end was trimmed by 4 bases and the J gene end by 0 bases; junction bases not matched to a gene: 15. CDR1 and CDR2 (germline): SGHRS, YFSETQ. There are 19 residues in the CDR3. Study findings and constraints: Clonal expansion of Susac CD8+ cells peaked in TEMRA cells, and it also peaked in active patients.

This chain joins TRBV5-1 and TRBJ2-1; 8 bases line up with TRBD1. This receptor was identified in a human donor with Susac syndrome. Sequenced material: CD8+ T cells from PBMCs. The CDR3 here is CASSQRGLQGAVSYNEQFF. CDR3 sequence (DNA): TGCGCCAGCAGCCAGAGAGGCCTCCAGGGGGCTGTCTCCTACAATGAGCAGTTCTTC.